The text below deals with one T cell receptor (beta chain). This record comes from a study of blood T cell repertoires in COVID-19. Study-wide background: There were acute and convalescent COVID-19 samples, and they came from the United States, Italy and Spain. T cells, B-cell-depleted T cells, or PBMCs provided the cDNA or gDNA that served as material.

After removal of 6 bases from V and 4 bases from J, the junction contained 9 bases not matched to a gene. The length of the CDR3 is 16 residues. Germline values: CDR1 MNHEY, CDR2 SMNVEV (reference sequence). The data were produced by immunoSEQ multiplex PCR, yet TCRdb's version contains in-frame clones alone and is incomplete. The profile shows about 76,000 clones, around nine tenths of them singletons. The sample taken for sequencing was peripheral blood. The chain recombines TRBV27 with TRBJ2-1; the match to TRBD1 covers 10 bases. The clonotype comes from a man aged 25-45 years with acute or convalescent COVID-19. The CDR3 DNA sequence: TGTGCCAGCAGCCTAAGGTGGGACAGGGGATACAATGAGCAGTTCTTC. It translates to CASSLRWDRGYNEQFF.